This T cell receptor beta chain was recorded in a study of cytomegalovirus exposure and HLA in healthy donors. Looking at the study overall: A preliminary data release comprised roughly 80 million unique TCRs obtained from HLA-typed donors.

The V segment lost 2 bases and the J segment 0 bases; nucleotides outside the gene matches: 5. The CDR3 length is 16 residues. The germline gives CDR1 GTSNPN, CDR2 SVGIG (reference sequence). The PCR used 60 Vbeta and 13 Jbeta primers. Sequencing was performed with immunoSEQ multiplex PCR; in TCRdb, only in-frame clones are kept and a portion is missing. Recorded for this sample: about 130,000 clones. The chain couples TRBV30 to TRBJ2-3; 10 bases fit TRBD2. This TCR was recovered from a woman in her thirties or forties in good health and CMV-seropositive. Sequencing was performed on PBMCs. The CDR3 region is CAWSTGLADSTDTQYF. The CDR3 region has the DNA TGTGCCTGGAGTACCGGACTAGCGGATAGCACAGATACGCAGTATTTT.